The rows below give T cell receptor beta chains drawn from one sample of a study of cytomegalovirus exposure and HLA in healthy donors. Using immunoSEQ multiplex PCR, the repertoire was profiled, and TCRdb retains in-frame clones only, with some absent. In the table there are 200,000 or so clones, approximately 70% of which are singletons. Specimen: PBMCs. Receptor source: a man between 35 and 55 years old in good health and CMV-seropositive. Each CDR3 is given with its conserved first and last residue. D genes are given only for firm matches. Size is omitted from some rows. Given values are once, few, many or a class for expanded clones.

j_call: TRBJ2-7
v_call: TRBV11-2
d_call: TRBD2
clone_size: few
cdr3_aa: CASRGRGSISYEQYF
cdr3_nt: TGTGCCAGCAGGGGGCGGGGGTCCATCTCCTACGAGCAGTACTTC

j_call: TRBJ2-1
v_call: TRBV28
d_call: TRBD2
clone_size: NA
cdr3_aa: CASSLIGGGAVNEQFF
cdr3_nt: TGTGCCAGCAGTTTAATCGGCGGGGGGGCCGTAAATGAGCAGTTCTTC

j_call: TRBJ2-5
v_call: TRBV11-3
d_call: TRBD1
clone_size: NA
cdr3_aa: CASSPDRGGQTQYF
cdr3_nt: TGTGCCAGCAGCCCCGACAGGGGTGGACAGACCCAGTACTTC

j_call: TRBJ2-1
v_call: TRBV9
d_call: NA
clone_size: NA
cdr3_aa: CASSVGPGAYNEQFF
cdr3_nt: TGTGCCAGCAGCGTAGGCCCCGGGGCCTACAATGAGCAGTTCTTC

j_call: TRBJ2-7
v_call: TRBV12-5
d_call: NA
clone_size: NA
cdr3_aa: CASGPPGGYEQYF
cdr3_nt: TGTGCTAGTGGCCCCCCCGGAGGCTACGAGCAGTACTTC

j_call: TRBJ1-1
v_call: TRBV10-3
d_call: NA
clone_size: NA
cdr3_aa: CAISEGGSGTEAFF
cdr3_nt: TGTGCCATCAGTGAAGGAGGATCGGGCACTGAAGCTTTCTTT

j_call: TRBJ2-2
v_call: TRBV9
d_call: NA
clone_size: NA
cdr3_aa: CASSSPKDRGGGFGELFF
cdr3_nt: TGTGCCAGCAGTTCCCCCAAGGATCGGGGCGGGGGCTTCGGGGAGCTGTTTTTT

j_call: TRBJ1-1
v_call: TRBV6-5
d_call: NA
clone_size: NA
cdr3_aa: CASSYARQNTEAFF
cdr3_nt: TGTGCCAGCAGTTACGCCCGACAGAACACTGAAGCTTTCTTT

j_call: TRBJ1-5
v_call: TRBV7-9
d_call: TRBD1
clone_size: NA
cdr3_aa: CASSAPGQNQPQHF
cdr3_nt: TGTGCCAGCAGCGCCCCGGGACAGAATCAGCCCCAGCATTTT

j_call: TRBJ2-7
v_call: TRBV4-2
d_call: NA
clone_size: NA
cdr3_aa: CASSQEGQGLAYEQYF
cdr3_nt: TGTGCCAGCAGCCAAGAGGGGCAGGGTCTGGCCTACGAGCAGTACTTC

j_call: TRBJ2-1
v_call: TRBV29-1
d_call: NA
clone_size: NA
cdr3_aa: CSVEGRTPREQFF
cdr3_nt: TGCAGCGTTGAAGGGAGGACTCCCCGGGAGCAGTTCTTC

j_call: TRBJ2-7
v_call: TRBV6-1
d_call: NA
clone_size: NA
cdr3_aa: CASSEATVSSYEQYF
cdr3_nt: TGTGCCAGCAGTGAAGCGACAGTTTCTTCCTACGAGCAGTACTTC

j_call: TRBJ1-2
v_call: TRBV4-1
d_call: NA
clone_size: few
cdr3_aa: CASSQGLGNRDYGYTF
cdr3_nt: TGCGCCAGCAGCCAAGGACTAGGCAATAGGGACTATGGCTACACCTTC

j_call: TRBJ2-7
v_call: TRBV5-6
d_call: TRBD2
clone_size: few
cdr3_aa: CASKTSGGIYEQYF
cdr3_nt: TGTGCCAGCAAGACTAGCGGGGGGATCTACGAGCAGTACTTC

j_call: TRBJ1-2
v_call: TRBV6-5
d_call: NA
clone_size: NA
cdr3_aa: CASSDQGVGYTF
cdr3_nt: TGTGCCAGCAGCGACCAAGGGGTTGGCTACACCTTC

j_call: TRBJ1-1
v_call: TRBV5-1
d_call: NA
clone_size: NA
cdr3_aa: CASSFGGIDTEAFF
cdr3_nt: TGCGCCAGCAGCTTCGGGGGGATTGACACTGAAGCTTTCTTT

j_call: TRBJ2-2
v_call: TRBV28
d_call: TRBD2
clone_size: few
cdr3_aa: CASSFGLAGGELFF
cdr3_nt: TGTGCCAGCAGTTTCGGACTAGCCGGCGGGGAGCTGTTTTTT

j_call: TRBJ2-3
v_call: TRBV5-1
d_call: TRBD2
clone_size: NA
cdr3_aa: CASKGGLAGIFASDTQYF
cdr3_nt: TGCGCCAGCAAAGGCGGACTAGCGGGCATCTTCGCCTCAGATACGCAGTATTTT

j_call: TRBJ2-2
v_call: TRBV25-1
d_call: TRBD1
clone_size: NA
cdr3_aa: CASSASTGWAGELFF
cdr3_nt: TGTGCCAGCAGTGCCTCGACAGGGTGGGCCGGGGAGCTGTTTTTT

j_call: TRBJ2-5
v_call: TRBV5-1
d_call: TRBD1
clone_size: few
cdr3_aa: CASSLTGGEETQYF
cdr3_nt: TGCGCCAGCAGTTTGACAGGGGGCGAAGAGACCCAGTACTTC

j_call: TRBJ1-1
v_call: TRBV7-8
d_call: TRBD1
clone_size: NA
cdr3_aa: CASSLWGQGSPEAFF
cdr3_nt: TGTGCCAGCAGCTTATGGGGACAGGGGTCCCCTGAAGCTTTCTTT

j_call: TRBJ1-4
v_call: TRBV19
d_call: NA
clone_size: NA
cdr3_aa: CASRQGSYEKLSF
cdr3_nt: TGTGCCAGTAGACAGGGAAGTTACGAAAAACTGTCTTTT

j_call: TRBJ2-2
v_call: TRBV6-1
d_call: TRBD1
clone_size: NA
cdr3_aa: CASSGDRGGTGELFF
cdr3_nt: TGTGCCAGCAGTGGGGACAGGGGAGGAACCGGGGAGCTGTTTTTT

j_call: TRBJ2-7
v_call: TRBV7-2
d_call: TRBD2
clone_size: few
cdr3_aa: CASTPTGGTYEQYF
cdr3_nt: TGTGCCAGCACCCCAACGGGGGGGACCTACGAGCAGTACTTC

j_call: TRBJ2-2
v_call: TRBV7-9
d_call: NA
clone_size: NA
cdr3_aa: CASSLFGDAGELFF
cdr3_nt: TGTGCCAGCAGCTTATTTGGAGATGCCGGGGAGCTGTTTTTT

j_call: TRBJ1-6
v_call: TRBV7-2
d_call: NA
clone_size: NA
cdr3_aa: CASSLGQHSPLHF
cdr3_nt: TGTGCCAGCAGCTTAGGACAACATTCACCCCTCCACTTT

j_call: TRBJ1-2
v_call: TRBV7-8
d_call: TRBD1
clone_size: NA
cdr3_aa: CASSMGQVAGSYTF
cdr3_nt: TGTGCCAGCAGCATGGGACAGGTCGCCGGGAGCTACACCTTC

j_call: TRBJ2-5
v_call: TRBV10-3
d_call: NA
clone_size: NA
cdr3_aa: CAISDRLWETQYF
cdr3_nt: TGTGCCATCAGTGACAGACTTTGGGAGACCCAGTACTTC

j_call: TRBJ2-3
v_call: TRBV5-1
d_call: NA
clone_size: few
cdr3_aa: CASSSDRDTQYF
cdr3_nt: TGCGCCAGCAGCTCGGACAGAGATACGCAGTATTTT

j_call: TRBJ2-7
v_call: TRBV28
d_call: TRBD1
clone_size: NA
cdr3_aa: CASSSPGQGTGEYF
cdr3_nt: TGTGCCAGCAGTTCACCGGGACAGGGGACAGGAGAGTACTTC

j_call: TRBJ2-1
v_call: TRBV25-1
d_call: NA
clone_size: NA
cdr3_aa: CASSRLYYNEQFF
cdr3_nt: TGTGCCAGCAGTAGACTCTACTACAATGAGCAGTTCTTC

j_call: TRBJ2-3
v_call: TRBV4-3
d_call: NA
clone_size: few
cdr3_aa: CASSLGGSGDTQYF
cdr3_nt: TGCGCCAGCAGCCTAGGAGGAAGCGGAGATACGCAGTATTTT